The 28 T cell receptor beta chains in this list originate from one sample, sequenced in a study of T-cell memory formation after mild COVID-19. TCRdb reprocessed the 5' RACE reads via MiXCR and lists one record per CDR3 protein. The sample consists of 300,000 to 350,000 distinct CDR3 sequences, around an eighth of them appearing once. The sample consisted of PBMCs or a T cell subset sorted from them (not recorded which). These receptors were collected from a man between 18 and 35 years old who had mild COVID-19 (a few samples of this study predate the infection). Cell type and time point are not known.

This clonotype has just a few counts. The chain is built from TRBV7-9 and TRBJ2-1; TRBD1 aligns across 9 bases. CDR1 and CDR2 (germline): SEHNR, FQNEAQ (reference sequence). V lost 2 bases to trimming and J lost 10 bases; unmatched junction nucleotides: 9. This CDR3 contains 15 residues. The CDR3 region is CASSLRTGALIEQFF. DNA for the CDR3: TGTGCCAGCAGCTTAAGGACAGGGGCCTTGATAGAGCAGTTCTTC. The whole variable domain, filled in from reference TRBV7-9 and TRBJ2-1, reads DTGVSQNPRHKITKRGQNVTFRCDPISEHNRLYWYRQTLGQGPEFLTYFQNEAQLEKSRLLSDRFSAERPKGSFSTLEIQRTEQGDSAMYLCASSLRTGALIEQFFGPGTRLTVL.

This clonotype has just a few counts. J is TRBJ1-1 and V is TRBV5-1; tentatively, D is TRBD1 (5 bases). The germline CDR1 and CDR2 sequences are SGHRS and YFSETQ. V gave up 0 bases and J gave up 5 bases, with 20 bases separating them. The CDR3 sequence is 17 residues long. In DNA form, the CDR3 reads TGCGCCAGCAGCTTGGCGGCTAGGGTGGGGCGTGGGACTGAAGCTTTCTTT. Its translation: CASSLAARVGRGTEAFF.

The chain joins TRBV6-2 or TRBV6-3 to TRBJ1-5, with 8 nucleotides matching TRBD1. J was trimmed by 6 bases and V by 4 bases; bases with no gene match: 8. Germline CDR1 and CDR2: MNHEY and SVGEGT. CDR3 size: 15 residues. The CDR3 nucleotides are TGTGCCAGCAGTTCCCGACAGGGGTTGATTCAGCCCCAGCATTTT. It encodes CASSSRQGLIQPQHF.

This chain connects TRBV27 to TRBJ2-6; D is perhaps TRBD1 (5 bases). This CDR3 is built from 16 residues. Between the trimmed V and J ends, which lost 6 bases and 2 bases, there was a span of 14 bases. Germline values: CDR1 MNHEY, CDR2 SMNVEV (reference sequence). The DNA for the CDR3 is TGTGCCAGCAGGAGGCAGGGATTCGCTGGGGCCAACGTCCTGACTTTC. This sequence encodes CASRRQGFAGANVLTF.

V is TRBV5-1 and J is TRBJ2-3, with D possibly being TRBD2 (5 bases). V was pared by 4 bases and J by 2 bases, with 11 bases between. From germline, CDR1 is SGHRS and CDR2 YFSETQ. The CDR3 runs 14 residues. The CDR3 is CASSRGWNTDTQYF. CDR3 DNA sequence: TGCGCCAGCAGCCGAGGGTGGAACACAGATACGCAGTATTTT.

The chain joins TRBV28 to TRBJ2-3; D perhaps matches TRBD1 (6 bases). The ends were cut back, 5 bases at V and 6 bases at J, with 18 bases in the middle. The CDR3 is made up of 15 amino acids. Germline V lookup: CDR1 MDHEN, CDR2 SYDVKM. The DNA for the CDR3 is TGTGCCAGCAGTGTGGGGGCTGAGGCGTCGGATACGCAGTATTTT. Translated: CASSVGAEASDTQYF.

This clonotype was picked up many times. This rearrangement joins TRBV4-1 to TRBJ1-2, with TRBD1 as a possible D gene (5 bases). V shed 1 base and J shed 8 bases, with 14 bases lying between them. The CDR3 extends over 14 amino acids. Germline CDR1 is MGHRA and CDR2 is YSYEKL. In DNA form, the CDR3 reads TGCGCCAGCAGCCAAGTTTCAGGGCTGGGCGGCTACACCTTC. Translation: CASSQVSGLGGYTF.

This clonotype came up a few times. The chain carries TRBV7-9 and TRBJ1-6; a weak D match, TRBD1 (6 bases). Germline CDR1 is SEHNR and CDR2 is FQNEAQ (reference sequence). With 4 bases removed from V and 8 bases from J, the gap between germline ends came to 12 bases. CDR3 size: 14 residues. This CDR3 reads CASSSRGSDSPLHF. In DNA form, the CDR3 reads TGTGCCAGCAGCTCCAGGGGCTCGGATTCACCCCTCCACTTT.

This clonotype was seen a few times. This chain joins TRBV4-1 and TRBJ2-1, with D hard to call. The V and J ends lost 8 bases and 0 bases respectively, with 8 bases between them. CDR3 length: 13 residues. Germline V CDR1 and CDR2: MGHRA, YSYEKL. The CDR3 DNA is TGCGCCAGCTCAGAAGTCTCCTACAATGAGCAGTTCTTC. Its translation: CASSEVSYNEQFF.

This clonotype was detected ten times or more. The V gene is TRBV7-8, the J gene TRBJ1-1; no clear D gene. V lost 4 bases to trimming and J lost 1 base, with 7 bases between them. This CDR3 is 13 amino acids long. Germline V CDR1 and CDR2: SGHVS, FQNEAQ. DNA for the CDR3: TGTGCCAGCAGCTCGGAGAGGAACACTGAAGCTTTCTTT. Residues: CASSSERNTEAFF.

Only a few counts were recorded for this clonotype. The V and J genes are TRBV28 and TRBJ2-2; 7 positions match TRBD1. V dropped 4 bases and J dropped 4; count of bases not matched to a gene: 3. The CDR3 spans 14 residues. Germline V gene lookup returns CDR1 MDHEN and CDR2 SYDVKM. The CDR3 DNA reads TGTGCCAGCAGTTCTACAGGGGTCACCGGGGAGCTGTTTTTT. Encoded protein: CASSSTGVTGELFF. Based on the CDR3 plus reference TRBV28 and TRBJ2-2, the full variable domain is DVKVTQSSRYLVKRTGEKVFLECVQDMDHENMFWYRQDPGLGLRLIYFSYDVKMKEKGDIPEGYSVSREKKERFSLILESASTNQTSMYLCASSSTGVTGELFFGEGSRLTVL.

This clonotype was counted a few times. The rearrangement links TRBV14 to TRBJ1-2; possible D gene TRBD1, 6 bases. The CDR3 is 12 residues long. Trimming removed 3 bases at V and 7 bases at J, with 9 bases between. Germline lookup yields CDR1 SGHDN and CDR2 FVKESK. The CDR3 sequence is CASSHTGLGYTF. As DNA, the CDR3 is TGTGCCAGCAGCCATACAGGGCTTGGCTACACCTTC.

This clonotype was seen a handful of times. CDR3: CASSYPGTDQPQHF. The CDR3 coding sequence is TGTGCCAGCAGTTACCCGGGGACGGATCAGCCCCAGCATTTT. The chain links TRBV6-6 to TRBJ1-5; possibly TRBD1 for D (5 bases). This CDR3 has 14 residues. Deletions cut 2 bases from V and 5 bases from J, with 10 bases between. The V gene's germline CDR1 is MNHNY and CDR2 SVGAGI (reference sequence).

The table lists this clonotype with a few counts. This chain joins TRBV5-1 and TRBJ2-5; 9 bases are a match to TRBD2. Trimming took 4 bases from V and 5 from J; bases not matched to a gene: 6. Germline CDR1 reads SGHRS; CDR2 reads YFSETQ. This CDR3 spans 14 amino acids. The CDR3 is CASSGTSSGETQYF. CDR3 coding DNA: TGCGCCAGCAGCGGGACTAGCTCGGGGGAGACCCAGTACTTC.

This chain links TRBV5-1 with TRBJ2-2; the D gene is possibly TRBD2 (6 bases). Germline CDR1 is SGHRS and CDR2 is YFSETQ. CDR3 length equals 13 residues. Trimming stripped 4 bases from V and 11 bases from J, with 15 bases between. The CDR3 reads CASSQDGGRELFF. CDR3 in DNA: TGCGCCAGCAGCCAGGACGGGGGAAGAGAGCTGTTTTTT.

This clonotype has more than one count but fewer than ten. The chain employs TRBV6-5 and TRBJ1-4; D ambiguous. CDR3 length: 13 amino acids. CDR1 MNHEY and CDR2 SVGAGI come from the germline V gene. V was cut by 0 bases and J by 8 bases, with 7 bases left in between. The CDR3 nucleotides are TGTGCCAGCAGTTACTCGAGAGGAGAAAAACTGTTTTTT. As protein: CASSYSRGEKLFF.

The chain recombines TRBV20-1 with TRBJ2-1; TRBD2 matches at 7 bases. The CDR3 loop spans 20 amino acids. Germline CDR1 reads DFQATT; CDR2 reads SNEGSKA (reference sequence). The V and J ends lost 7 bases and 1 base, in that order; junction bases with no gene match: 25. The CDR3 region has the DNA TGCAGTGTCATAAGTCCGGGGGGAGGGAACCTAATGGGGTCCTACAATGAGCAGTTCTTC. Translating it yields CSVISPGGGNLMGSYNEQFF.

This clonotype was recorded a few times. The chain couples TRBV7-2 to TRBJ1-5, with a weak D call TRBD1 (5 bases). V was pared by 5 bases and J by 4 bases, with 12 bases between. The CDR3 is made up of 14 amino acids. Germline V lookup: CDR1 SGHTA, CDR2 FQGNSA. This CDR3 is CASSRGLPNQPQHF. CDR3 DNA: TGTGCCAGCAGCCGGGGACTCCCGAATCAGCCCCAGCATTTT.

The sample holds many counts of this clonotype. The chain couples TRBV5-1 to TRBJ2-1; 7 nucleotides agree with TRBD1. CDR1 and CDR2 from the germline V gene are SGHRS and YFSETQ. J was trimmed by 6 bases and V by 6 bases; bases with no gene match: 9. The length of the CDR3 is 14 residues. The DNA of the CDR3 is TGCGCCAGCACCTACAGGGGCCCCCTCAATGAGCAGTTCTTC. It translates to CASTYRGPLNEQFF.

CDR3 nucleotide sequence: TGCGCCAGCAGCTTGGACGGACAGGGGTTCTCCGGGGAGCTGTTTTTT. It encodes CASSLDGQGFSGELFF. The chain employs TRBV5-1 and TRBJ2-2; the match to TRBD1 covers 9 bases. In germline, CDR1 is SGHRS, CDR2 YFSETQ. This CDR3 region has 16 residues. V shed 0 bases, J shed 6 bases, and the junction held 6 bases outside the gene matches.

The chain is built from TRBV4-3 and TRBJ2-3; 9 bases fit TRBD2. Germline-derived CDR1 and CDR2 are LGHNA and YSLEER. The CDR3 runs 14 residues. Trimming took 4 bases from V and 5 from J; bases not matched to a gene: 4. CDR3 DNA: TGCGCCAGCAGCCCTGGACTAGCGCAAGATACGCAGTATTTT. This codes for CASSPGLAQDTQYF.

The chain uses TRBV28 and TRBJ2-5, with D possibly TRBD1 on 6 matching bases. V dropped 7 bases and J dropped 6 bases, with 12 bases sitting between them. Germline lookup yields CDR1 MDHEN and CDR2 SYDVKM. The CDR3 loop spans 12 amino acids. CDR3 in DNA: TGTGCCAGCATGCAGGGGCTGAAGACCCAGTACTTC. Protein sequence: CASMQGLKTQYF.

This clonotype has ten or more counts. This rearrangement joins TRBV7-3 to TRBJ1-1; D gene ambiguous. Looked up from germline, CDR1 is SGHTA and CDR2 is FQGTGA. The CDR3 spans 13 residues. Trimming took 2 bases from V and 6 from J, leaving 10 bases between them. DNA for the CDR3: TGTGCCAGCAGCTTAGTCCCCTCCGCTGAAGCTTTCTTT. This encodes CASSLVPSAEAFF.

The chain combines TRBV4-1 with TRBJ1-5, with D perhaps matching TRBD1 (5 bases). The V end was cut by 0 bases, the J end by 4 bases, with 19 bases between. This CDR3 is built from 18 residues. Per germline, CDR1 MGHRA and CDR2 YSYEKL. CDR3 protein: CASSQEGLGLTQNQPQHF. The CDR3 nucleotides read TGCGCCAGCAGCCAAGAGGGGCTGGGACTTACCCAAAATCAGCCCCAGCATTTT.

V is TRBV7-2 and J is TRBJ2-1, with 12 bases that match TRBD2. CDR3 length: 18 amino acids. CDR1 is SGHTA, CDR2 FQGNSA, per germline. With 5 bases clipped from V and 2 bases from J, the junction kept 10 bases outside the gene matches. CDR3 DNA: TGTGCCAGCAGCCGTACCCTAGCGGGGGGGGCAACCTACAATGAGCAGTTCTTC. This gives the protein CASSRTLAGGATYNEQFF.

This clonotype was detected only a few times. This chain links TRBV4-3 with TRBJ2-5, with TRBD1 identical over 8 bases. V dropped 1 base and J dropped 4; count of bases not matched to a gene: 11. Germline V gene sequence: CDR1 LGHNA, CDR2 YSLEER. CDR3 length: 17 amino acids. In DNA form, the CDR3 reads TGCGCCAGCAGCCAAGCCCCCATAACAGGGGGTGGAGAGACCCAGTACTTC. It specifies CASSQAPITGGGETQYF.

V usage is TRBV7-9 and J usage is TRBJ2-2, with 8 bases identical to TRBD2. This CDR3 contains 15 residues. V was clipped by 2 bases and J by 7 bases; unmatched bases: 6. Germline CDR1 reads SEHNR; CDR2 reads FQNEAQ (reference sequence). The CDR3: CASSLMGLGVGELFF. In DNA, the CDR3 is TGTGCCAGCAGCTTAATGGGACTAGGGGTCGGGGAGCTGTTTTTT.

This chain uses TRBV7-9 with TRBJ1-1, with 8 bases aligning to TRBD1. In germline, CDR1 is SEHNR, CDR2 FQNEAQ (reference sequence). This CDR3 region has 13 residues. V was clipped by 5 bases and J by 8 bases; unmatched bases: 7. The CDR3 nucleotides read TGTGCCAGCAGCACTCGGACAGGGACCGAAGCTTTCTTT. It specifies CASSTRTGTEAFF.